This TCR beta chain originates from a study of T cell changes during pregnancy in multiple sclerosis. The CDR3 is 16 amino acids. The V gene end was trimmed by 2 bases and the J gene end by 5 bases; junction bases not matched to a gene: 9. Germline CDR1 and CDR2: SGDLS and YYNGEE. Measured with immunoSEQ multiplex PCR; TCRdb has only the in-frame clones, and not every one. The sample contains around 42,000 clones, about 91% of which appear only once. The TCR sequence derives from a female donor with multiple sclerosis, enrolled in a pregnancy study. V and J are TRBV9 and TRBJ2-5; 10 bases match TRBD1. The sample here was CD4+ T cells from peripheral blood mononuclear cells, taken in the third trimester of pregnancy. The CDR3 loop reads CASSVRWGQGKETQYF. In DNA form, the CDR3 reads TGTGCCAGCAGCGTTAGGTGGGGACAGGGGAAGGAGACCCAGTACTTC.